This T cell receptor (beta chain) stems from a study of blood T cells in healthy people across ages. Using a J-beta primer mix together with a sample-barcoded 5' primer, a second PCR was run for roughly 7 to 11 cycles. A single record per CDR3 protein comes from TCRdb applying MiXCR to the 5' RACE reads. The sample lists 720,000 or so distinct CDR3 sequences, 40% to 50% occurring once. J lost 5 bases, V lost 8 bases, and 8 bases had no gene match. This CDR3 is 16 amino acids long. The germline V gene has CDR1 MNHNS and CDR2 SASEGT. The sequence was obtained from an elderly man in good health. J is TRBJ2-1 and V is TRBV6-1; TRBD2 aligns across 14 bases. The specimen was blood. The CDR3 DNA sequence: TGTGCCAGCTTTTCCCGACTAGCGGGAGGGAACAATGAGCAGTTCTTC. Amino acid sequence: CASFSRLAGGNNEQFF.